This T cell receptor beta chain came from a study of blood T cell repertoires in COVID-19. On the study more broadly: PBMCs, B-cell-depleted T cells, or T cells were the source of the cDNA or gDNA that made up the material.

TCRdb's copy holds only in-frame clones and misses some; the assay was immunoSEQ multiplex PCR. The sample consists of some 270,000 clones, more than 75% of them appearing once. Source material: peripheral blood. This sequence originates from an older woman who had recovered from COVID-19.

Here the CDR3 DNA reads TGTGCCTATACTGGGGGGTCGAATGAGCAGTTCTTC. It specifies CAYTGGSNEQFF. This chain connects TRBV2 to TRBJ2-1, with a tentative D call TRBD2 (6 bases). Between the trimmed V and J ends, which lost 11 bases and 7 bases, there was a span of 15 bases. CDR3 length: 12 amino acids. Germline V gene lookup returns CDR1 SNHLY and CDR2 FYNNEI. The variable domain in full, completed from reference TRBV2 and TRBJ2-1, reads EPEVTQTPSHQVTQMGQEVILRCVPISNHLYFYWYRQILGQKVEFLVSFYNNEISEKSEIFDDQFSVERPDGSNFTLKIRSTKLEDSAMYFCAYTGGSNEQFFGPGTRLTVL.